The clone carrying this TCR beta chain showed up many times. Trimming stripped 2 bases from V and 1 base from J, with 6 bases between. This CDR3 has 13 amino acids. Germline lookup yields CDR1 MNHEY and CDR2 SMNVEV (reference sequence). Each patient was aged 18 to 65 and had newly diagnosed hyperthyroidism of under 2 months' duration. The blood was taken when hyperthyroidism was first diagnosed, before any ophthalmopathy symptoms showed up. This specimen comes from a study of T cells in Graves' hyperthyroidism and ophthalmopathy. Amplification targeted TCR beta CDR3 regions from RNA transcripts. Initially, a first-round RT-PCR of the TCR CDR3 employed the HTBI primer set. In TCRdb, the multiplex PCR reads were re-called with MiXCR into one record per CDR3 protein. The table lists around 380,000 distinct CDR3 sequences, less than 15% of them singletons, with under 25% in the top ten.

J is TRBJ2-7 and V is TRBV27; D remains ambiguous. This TCR was sampled from a man aged 25 to 40 with Graves' hyperthyroidism that later progressed to Graves' ophthalmopathy. The specimen sequenced was blood. Written as DNA, the CDR3 is TGTGCCAGCAGTTTAATGGTTTCCTACGAGCAGTACTTC. This gives the protein CASSLMVSYEQYF.